These 31 T cell receptor beta chains share one sample of origin, sequenced in a study of Ad26.COV2.S vaccination and SARS-CoV-2 variants. Measured with immunoSEQ multiplex PCR; TCRdb has only the in-frame clones, and not every one. The sample lists 440,000 or so clones, 92% occurring once. Regarding treatment: about 20 received Ad26.COV2.S at low or high dose, single or two shots; about 5 received placebo; per-sample allocation not given. All samples were drawn on day 63, counting from the first vaccine or placebo injection. Sample: peripheral blood, taken in a trial of Ad26.COV2.S vaccine versus placebo. All receptors derive from a person aged 18-65 years who received the Ad26.COV2.S COVID-19 vaccine or a placebo.

This clone has just a few counts. The CDR3 loop is CASSPTSGARTGELFF. As DNA, the CDR3 is TGTGCCAGCAGCCCTACTAGCGGGGCCCGCACCGGGGAGCTGTTTTTT. This chain links TRBV7-9 with TRBJ2-2, with 10 bases identical to TRBD2. Germline lookup yields CDR1 SEHNR and CDR2 FQNEAQ (reference sequence). This CDR3 spans 16 amino acids. The V segment lost 5 bases and the J segment 4 bases; nucleotides outside the gene matches: 7.

This sequence joins TRBV10-1 and TRBJ1-3, with D perhaps TRBD1 (5 bases). V gave up 11 bases and J gave up 3 bases, with 14 bases separating them. The CDR3 has 13 residues. Germline lookup yields CDR1 WNHNN and CDR2 SYGVQD (reference sequence). CDR3 residues: CALRGVGGNTIYF. DNA for the CDR3: TGCGCCCTTCGGGGGGTAGGTGGAAACACCATATATTTT.

The chain has TRBV29-1 and TRBJ1-1; 11 bases match TRBD1. Germline V lookup: CDR1 SQVTM, CDR2 ANQGSEA. There are 15 residues in the CDR3. V was pared by 7 bases and J by 0 bases, with 7 bases of the junction left unmatched. CDR3 coding DNA: TGCAGCGGCCGGACAGGGGGCCCCTTGAACACTGAAGCTTTCTTT. It translates to CSGRTGGPLNTEAFF.

This chain links TRBV3-1 (or the pseudogene TRBV3-2) with TRBJ2-5; unclear D gene. There are 13 residues in the CDR3. Trimming left V 6 bases short and J 3 bases short, with 11 bases between. Germline V lookup: CDR1 LGHDT, CDR2 YNNKEL (reference sequence). CDR3 sequence: CASRLQGEETQYF. The DNA of the CDR3 is TGTGCCAGCAGGCTTCAAGGAGAAGAGACCCAGTACTTC.

The chain has TRBV4-1 and TRBJ1-1; the D gene is possibly TRBD1 (6 bases). Germline CDR1 reads MGHRA; CDR2 reads YSYEKL. The CDR3 extends over 17 amino acids. V lost 4 bases, J lost 0 bases, and 18 bases lay in between. CDR3 residues: CASSLNWGQLMNTEAFF. Written as DNA, the CDR3 is TGCGCCAGCAGCCTCAACTGGGGGCAACTCATGAACACTGAAGCTTTCTTT.

The V gene is TRBV29-1, the J gene TRBJ1-2; TRBD1 is a possible D gene (6 bases). Deletions cut 6 bases from V and 0 bases from J, with 11 bases between. This CDR3 has 13 residues. From germline, CDR1 is SQVTM and CDR2 ANQGSEA. The CDR3: CSVSHRANYGYTF. For the CDR3, the DNA is TGCAGCGTGAGCCACAGGGCTAACTATGGCTACACCTTC.

The V gene is TRBV4-1, the J gene TRBJ1-3; D is undetermined. Germline V CDR1 and CDR2: MGHRA, YSYEKL. Trimming cost V 3 bases and J 2 bases, with 17 bases left between them. The CDR3 covers 17 residues. CDR3 amino acids: CASSHQLADIAGNTIYF. CDR3 nucleotides: TGCGCCAGCAGCCACCAATTGGCGGATATCGCTGGAAACACCATATATTTT.

The V call is TRBV6-5, the J call TRBJ1-2; TRBD1 agrees at 8 bases. The CDR3 is 16 amino acids. V lost 0 bases and J lost 4; bases outside the gene matches: 7. Germline V lookup: CDR1 MNHEY, CDR2 SVGAGI. The CDR3 DNA follows: TGTGCCAGCAGTTACTCAGGACAGGGAAGTCGCTATGGCTACACCTTC. It codes for CASSYSGQGSRYGYTF.

V usage is TRBV9 and J usage is TRBJ2-1, with D tentatively TRBD2 (5 bases). Trimming removed 0 bases at V and 9 bases at J, with 13 bases between. Germline loops: CDR1 SGDLS, CDR2 YYNGEE. The CDR3 has 14 residues. The CDR3 region is CASSVATGLPEQFF. The CDR3 region has the DNA TGTGCCAGCAGCGTAGCTACGGGATTGCCTGAGCAGTTCTTC.

The V and J genes are TRBV2 and TRBJ2-5; possibly TRBD1 or TRBD2 for D (7 bases each). The V gene lost 8 bases and the J gene lost 1 base, with 20 bases spanning the gap. Germline CDR1 and CDR2: SNHLY and FYNNEI. The CDR3 loop spans 16 amino acids. Written as DNA, the CDR3 is TGTGCCAGCGGGAGGGGCAGGGGGGACTTCCAAGAGACCCAGTACTTC. This translates into CASGRGRGDFQETQYF.

The chain recombines TRBV4-2 with TRBJ1-3; D uncertain. The ends were cut back, 0 bases at V and 4 bases at J, with 22 bases in the middle. The germline CDR1 and CDR2 sequences are LGHNA and YNFKEQ. CDR3 size: 19 residues. CDR3: CASSQEAYVADVTGNTIYF. CDR3 nucleotides: TGTGCCAGCAGCCAAGAAGCTTATGTTGCAGACGTAACGGGAAACACCATATATTTT.

This chain uses TRBV10-3 with TRBJ2-7; unclear D gene. V shed 0 bases and J shed 3 bases, with 9 bases lying between them. Germline CDR1 is ENHRY and CDR2 is SYGVKD. The CDR3 consists of 14 residues. The chain's CDR3 is CAISESLGNYEQYF. In DNA form, the CDR3 reads TGTGCCATCAGTGAGTCTCTTGGGAACTACGAGCAGTACTTC.

V and J are TRBV4-3 and TRBJ1-2, with D hard to call. The CDR3 sequence is 15 residues long. Germline V gives CDR1 LGHNA, CDR2 YSLEER. Trimming took off 4 bases at V and 5 bases at J, with 17 bases between the two ends. CDR3: CASSREVSASYGYTF. The CDR3 DNA follows: TGCGCCAGCAGCCGAGAGGTGTCAGCGTCGTATGGCTACACCTTC.

The chain links TRBV7-9 to TRBJ2-1; the D gene is possibly TRBD1 (5 bases). Germline CDR1 reads SEHNR; CDR2 reads FQNEAQ (reference sequence). Trimming removed 1 base at V and 5 bases at J, with 6 bases between. The CDR3 contains 13 residues. The CDR3 DNA reads TGTGCCAGCAGCTTAGGACAGCACAATGAGCAGTTCTTC. Amino acid sequence: CASSLGQHNEQFF.

The chain couples TRBV6-2 or TRBV6-3 to TRBJ2-7; D perhaps matches TRBD2 (5 bases). The CDR3 is 15 residues long. Trimming removed 5 bases at V and 1 base at J, with 15 bases between. Germline V lookup: CDR1 MNHEY, CDR2 SVGEGT. The CDR3 nucleotides read TGTGCCAGCAGTAGACCTGGACTGCTATCCTACGAGCAGTACTTC. As protein: CASSRPGLLSYEQYF.

V and J are TRBV19 and TRBJ2-3; tentative D call: TRBD1 (6 bases). V gave up 7 bases and J gave up 6 bases, with 14 bases separating them. The CDR3 has 13 residues. CDR1 LNHDA and CDR2 SQIVND come from the germline V gene (reference sequence). CDR3 DNA: TGTGCCAGTACGACAGGCCCAAGGGATACGCAGTATTTT. Protein sequence: CASTTGPRDTQYF.

This clone was detected only once. This sequence joins TRBV20-1 and TRBJ1-1; no definite D call. Trimming shortened V by 3 bases and J by 0 bases, and 8 bases separated the two germline ends. Germline V lookup: CDR1 DFQATT, CDR2 SNEGSKA (reference sequence). The length of the CDR3 is 13 residues. CDR3 in amino acids: CSASQGVNTEAFF. Here the CDR3 DNA reads TGCAGTGCTAGTCAAGGTGTGAACACTGAAGCTTTCTTT.

V usage is TRBV28 and J usage is TRBJ2-1; 8 nucleotides align to TRBD2. V shed 3 bases and J 6 bases; nucleotides not matched to a gene: 7. The CDR3 loop spans 15 amino acids. Germline V lookup: CDR1 MDHEN, CDR2 SYDVKM. DNA of the CDR3: TGTGCCAGCAGTTTGTTGGCGGGGGGAGGCAATGAGCAGTTCTTC. This translates into CASSLLAGGGNEQFF.

The chain employs TRBV6-5 and TRBJ1-4; TRBD1 might be the D (6 bases). V lost 6 bases and J lost 8, with 19 bases in between. The CDR3 runs to 15 residues. Germline lookup yields CDR1 MNHEY and CDR2 SVGAGI. DNA of the CDR3: TGTGCCAGCAGCCCCGATTTGGGGGGCGGGGAAAAACTGTTTTTT. Protein: CASSPDLGGGEKLFF.

The chain joins TRBV2 to TRBJ1-6; no clear D gene. Per germline, CDR1 SNHLY and CDR2 FYNNEI. The CDR3 totals 13 residues. The V end was cut by 8 bases, the J end by 7 bases, with 12 bases between. Here the CDR3 reads CASVTEVNSPLHF. CDR3 bases: TGTGCCAGCGTCACAGAGGTGAATTCACCCCTCCACTTT.

This chain joins TRBV5-4 and TRBJ2-3, with 7 bases that match TRBD2. CDR1 is SGHNT and CDR2 is YYREEE in the germline V gene (reference sequence). The J segment lost 2 bases and the V segment lost 4 bases, leaving 10 bases of the junction unmatched. This CDR3 is 16 amino acids long. The CDR3 region has the DNA TGTGCCAGCAGCGAGGGTGGCGGGGGTCTCACAGATACGCAGTATTTT. Translation gives CASSEGGGGLTDTQYF. Using reference TRBV5-4 and TRBJ2-3 for the parts outside the CDR3, the full variable domain is ETGVTQSPTHLIKTRGQQVTLRCSSQSGHNTVSWYQQALGQGPQFIFQYYREEENGRGNFPPRFSGLQFPNYSSELNVNALELDDSALYLCASSEGGGGLTDTQYFGPGTRLTVL.

This chain uses TRBV24-1 with TRBJ2-3; no definite D call. Deletions cut 4 bases from V and 1 base from J, with 5 bases between. The CDR3 is 13 amino acids. Looked up from germline, CDR1 is KGHDR and CDR2 is SFDVKD. The CDR3 sequence is CATSEDGTDTQYF. Here the CDR3 DNA reads TGTGCCACCAGTGAAGACGGCACAGATACGCAGTATTTT.

The V and J genes are TRBV7-2 and TRBJ2-2; possibly TRBD1 for D (6 bases). V lost 6 bases, J lost 1 base, and 9 bases lay in between. The V gene's germline CDR1 is SGHTA and CDR2 FQGNSA. The CDR3 loop spans 14 amino acids. DNA of the CDR3: TGTGCCAGCAGAGAAGGGGGGAACACCGGGGAGCTGTTTTTT. Translation gives CASREGGNTGELFF.

The chain recombines TRBV6-5 with TRBJ1-2, with 7 bases aligning to TRBD1. The CDR3 consists of 12 residues. J was trimmed by 4 bases and V by 5 bases; bases with no gene match: 1. The germline V gene encodes CDR1 MNHEY and CDR2 SVGAGI. DNA of the CDR3: TGTGCCAGCAGTCGACAGGGCTATGGCTACACCTTC. Encoded protein: CASSRQGYGYTF.

The chain links TRBV30 to TRBJ1-4, with a weak D call TRBD1 (6 bases). The germline V gene encodes CDR1 GTSNPN and CDR2 SVGIG (reference sequence). V was shortened by 0 bases and J by 12 bases, with 14 bases between the two germline ends. This CDR3 is built from 13 residues. The CDR3 sequence: CAWSVARGTELFF. Written as DNA, the CDR3 is TGTGCCTGGAGTGTGGCCAGGGGAACCGAACTGTTTTTT.

The chain links TRBV19 to TRBJ2-7; the D gene is possibly TRBD1 (6 bases). The CDR3 consists of 14 residues. Germline CDR1 and CDR2: LNHDA and SQIVND (reference sequence). The germline V and J ends were trimmed by 3 bases and 5 bases, with 14 bases remaining between them. CDR3: CASSISQGPHEQYF. The CDR3 DNA reads TGTGCCAGTAGTATCTCACAGGGTCCCCACGAGCAGTACTTC.

This chain joins TRBV9 and TRBJ2-1, with D uncertain. The CDR3 is 16 residues long. Trimming cost V 0 bases and J 5 bases, with 15 bases left between them. The V gene's germline CDR1 is SGDLS and CDR2 YYNGEE. CDR3 protein: CASSVGSHYVDNEQFF. The CDR3 DNA reads TGTGCCAGCAGCGTAGGGAGTCACTACGTTGACAATGAGCAGTTCTTC.

The CDR3 DNA is TGTGCCAGCAGCTTCCTCGGGGGCTCGACCGGGGAGCTGTTTTTT. Its protein is CASSFLGGSTGELFF. The chain combines TRBV5-5 with TRBJ2-2; possibly TRBD1 or TRBD2 for D (6 bases each). V was trimmed by 2 bases and J by 5 bases, leaving 13 bases between them. CDR3 size: 15 residues. Germline assignment: CDR1 SGHKS and CDR2 YYEKEE (reference sequence).

The chain carries TRBV27 and TRBJ1-6, with D hard to call. The CDR3 contains 13 residues. The V end lost 8 bases, the J end lost 0 bases, and 5 bases lay between the germline ends. The germline V gene encodes CDR1 MNHEY and CDR2 SMNVEV (reference sequence). The DNA of the CDR3 is TGTGCCAGCCGGAGCTCCTATAATTCACCCCTCCACTTT. Amino acids: CASRSSYNSPLHF.

The chain employs TRBV12-5 and TRBJ1-1; D ambiguous. CDR3 length: 13 residues. Germline loops: CDR1 LGHNT, CDR2 FRNRAP. V lost 3 bases to trimming and J lost 5 bases, with 10 bases between them. The CDR3 coding sequence is TGTGCTAGTGGTTTAGGTCTGGGGACTGAAGCTTTCTTT. Residues: CASGLGLGTEAFF.

This chain uses TRBV4-3 with TRBJ2-6; no clear D gene. Trimming left V 2 bases short and J 2 bases short, with 4 bases between. Germline assignment: CDR1 LGHNA and CDR2 YSLEER. The length of the CDR3 is 14 residues. CDR3 in amino acids: CASSQLAGANVLTF. CDR3 nucleotide sequence: TGCGCCAGCAGCCAACTAGCTGGGGCCAACGTCCTGACTTTC.